This TCR beta chain was observed in a study of immune cell composition in non-small cell lung cancer. As for the study in general: Histologic subtype was mainly adenocarcinoma or squamous cell carcinoma.

Genomic DNA came from frozen unsorted single-cell suspensions. CDR1 and CDR2 (germline): SEHNR, FQNEAQ (reference sequence). V gave up 1 base and J gave up 1 base, with 11 bases separating them. CDR3 size: 16 residues. Profiling relied on immunoSEQ multiplex PCR, and the TCRdb table lists in-frame clones only, not all of them. The sample contains 1,000 or so clones, roughly 71% of which appear only once. The TCR comes from a human donor with non-small cell lung cancer. Sequencing was carried out using lung tumor tissue. The V call is TRBV7-9, the J call TRBJ1-5; D possibly corresponds to TRBD1 (5 bases). The CDR3 DNA reads TGTGCCAGCAGCTTAGATGGGGCAGGAAGCAATCAGCCCCAGCATTTT. As protein: CASSLDGAGSNQPQHF.